The sequence of this TCR beta chain was determined in a study of blood T cell repertoires in COVID-19 (TCRdb year 2020). For context, the study as a whole: Samples from collaborators originated in the United States, Italy and Spain and spanned both the acute and convalescent phases of COVID-19. The prospective study material was composed of cDNA or gDNA derived from T cells, B-cell-depleted T cells, or PBMCs. The dataset comprised deeply sampled blood TCRbeta repertoires from subjects exposed to, actively infected with, or recovered from COVID-19. The repertoires were released in a freely available public database intended as a resource for research on the immune response to SARS-CoV-2. Samples came from the ongoing ImmuneRACE study (first 160 participants) plus 1,254 subjects from 6 global collaborators. A de-identified subject ID, COVID-19 status, age in years and sex were almost always included in the sample metadata. Where available, HLA class I and class II types were taken from metadata supplied by the sample provider and were not determined by assay-based typing.

Enrolling through a virtual design, the prospective study's participants ranged in age from about 18 to 89 years and lived across 24 United States geographic areas. Cohort assignment in the prospective study relied on participant-reported clinical history from a screening survey and a study questionnaire. In the prospective study, mobile phlebotomists collected whole blood, serum and a nasopharyngeal or oropharyngeal swab from each participant. Additional blood draws and questionnaires over an approximately 2-month period could optionally be provided by prospective study participants. Blood samples from the prospective study were shipped frozen or at room temperature prior to DNA extraction. Study-level results and caveats: The amount of clinical and demographic metadata varied by source and participant and was provided uncurated.

V is reduced by 3 bases and J by 4 bases, leaving a spacing of 5 bases between them. CDR1 SGDLS and CDR2 YYNGEE are derived from the germline V gene. Its CDR3 holds 12 amino acids, cysteine through phenylalanine. CDR3 DNA only is kept here, 36 bases in frame from base 1. Of note for this clone: Which antigen it targets is not known. The record has no base qualities; no much larger clone is one base away.

TCRbeta CDR3 regions were amplified from genomic DNA using the immunoSEQ Assay, a bias-controlled multiplex PCR. The original pipeline was this. The number of nucleated cells in each sample was estimated by amplification of reference gene primers within the assay. Sequence reads were collapsed and filtered to measure the absolute abundance of every unique TCRbeta CDR3 rearrangement. For each sample, productive Simpson clonality was calculated as the square root of Simpson's diversity index across productive rearrangements. Entries here come from immuneACCESS through TCRdb and include only in-frame sequences with V and J called. Some clones fail to appear in such tables; in the studies checked, an unresolved V gene covers under half of the shortfall, and the cause of the remainder is unknown. V, J and clone size derive from that table, while D and trimming were established from the DNA sequence. This sample comprises 220,000 or so clones, 88% of them detected only once. The top ten constitute under 15% of the sample.

Sequenced material: PBMCs or T cells enriched from blood (not recorded which). The chain links TRBV9 with TRBJ2-1, with no confident D gene call. The TCR sequence derives from a woman aged 50 to 60 with acute COVID-19. The DNA sequence is as follows: TGTGCCAGCAGCGCTACGTACAATGAGCAGTTCTTC. Translation gives CASSATYNEQFF.